This T cell receptor beta chain is from a study of cytomegalovirus exposure and HLA in healthy donors (dated by TCRdb to about 2017). Notes on the research overall: According to a later analysis, one platform produced both the roughly 130 validation repertoires and the roughly 660 repertoires of the first cohort. Besides the first cohort of roughly 700 subjects, a separate validation cohort made up of roughly 120 different subjects was used. To predict cytomegalovirus infection status, the study brought together high-throughput TCR immunosequencing, statistical association of individual TCRs with disease status, and machine learning. The study aimed to test whether cataloging public T cell receptors could reveal signatures of past pathogen exposure.

On the study overall, not on this receptor specifically: Across donors, most TCR sequences were observed very rarely, whereas some public TCRs were present in many individuals. The validation cohort had no HLA typing available for a later analysis, so co-occurrence within that cohort was assessed over all 120 or so repertoires. The classifier was reported to diagnose cytomegalovirus status with high specificity and sensitivity in both the original and validation cohorts. In the study, some 180 TCR beta chains were listed as associated with cytomegalovirus. According to the authors, the approach could potentially be generalized to other disease states and immunological phenotypes. A later analysis found that TCRs clustered in the first cohort also tended to co-occur in the 100 to 150 validation repertoires, with approximately 93% of cluster scores above 0. In vitro tests confirmed that a few of the cytomegalovirus-associated TCR beta chains recognize cytomegalovirus antigens.

To note about this clone: What this receptor recognizes is not known. The input lacks base qualities; no much larger clone sits a single base away.

The protocol used for the library was the immunoSEQ multiplex PCR assay. Processing in the source paper ran as follows. A statistical classification framework was built for diagnosing cytomegalovirus status from the catalog of TCR beta chain sequences. TCRdb took over this immuneACCESS table, retaining in-frame rearrangements with V and J assigned. Such tables are incomplete; in checked studies, under half of the missing clones stem from an unresolved V gene, and the remainder is unexplained. V and J calls and clone size are as listed in that table; D and trimming were resolved from the DNA. Within this sample are 200,000 to 250,000 clones, with approximately 87% of them counted one time only. The biggest ten clones account for roughly 2.5% of the sample. CDR1 is given as SGHTA and CDR2 as FQGNSA, both from the germline V gene. Counted from cysteine to phenylalanine, this CDR3 has 13 amino acids. Just the 39-base CDR3 DNA is kept, in frame starting at base 1. V is cut by 5 bases and J by 4 bases, and the space between the germline ends is 9 bases.

Separate from the approximately 700-subject first cohort, the validation cohort of roughly 120 subjects was the group to which the donors belonged. This receptor was taken from a man aged 18 to 29 in good health and CMV-seronegative. Input material: PBMCs. The chain couples TRBV7-2 to TRBJ2-1; the D gene remains uncertain. CDR3 loop: CASSTSVYNEQFF. The bases are TGTGCCAGCAGCACCTCAGTTTACAATGAGCAGTTCTTC. Joined to the reference TRBV7-2 and TRBJ2-1 proteins, this CDR3 gives the full variable domain: GAGVSQSPSNKVTEKGKDVELRCDPISGHTALYWYRQSLGQGLEFLIYFQGNSAPDKSGLPSDRFSAERTGGSVSTLTIQRTQQEDSAVYLCASSTSVYNEQFFGPGTRLTVL.